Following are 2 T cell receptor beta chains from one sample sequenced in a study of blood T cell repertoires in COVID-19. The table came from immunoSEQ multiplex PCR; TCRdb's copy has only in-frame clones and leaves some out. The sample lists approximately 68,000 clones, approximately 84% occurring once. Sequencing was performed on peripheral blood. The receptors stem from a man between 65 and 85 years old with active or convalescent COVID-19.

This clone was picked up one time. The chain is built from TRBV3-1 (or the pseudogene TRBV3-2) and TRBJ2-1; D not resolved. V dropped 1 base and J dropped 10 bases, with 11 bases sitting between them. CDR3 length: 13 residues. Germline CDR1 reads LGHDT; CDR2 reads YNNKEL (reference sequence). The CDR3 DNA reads TGTGCCAGCAGCCAAGCCCCAACACAAGAGCAGTTCTTC. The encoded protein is CASSQAPTQEQFF.

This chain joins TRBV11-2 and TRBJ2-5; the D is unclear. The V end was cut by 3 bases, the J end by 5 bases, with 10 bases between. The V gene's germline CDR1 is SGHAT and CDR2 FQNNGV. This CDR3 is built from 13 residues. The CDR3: CASSFSGGETQYF. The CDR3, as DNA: TGTGCCAGCAGCTTTTCGGGTGGGGAGACCCAGTACTTC.